A single sample gave rise to the 24 T cell receptor beta chains below, sequenced in a study of tissue T cells after allogeneic stem cell transplantation. Libraries were prepared by immunoSEQ multiplex PCR; TCRdb keeps only in-frame clonotypes and omits some of them. Of 8,000 to 10,000 clones listed, around 64% are singletons. Sequences were derived from tissue from the ileum, sampled at autopsy. The origin of the receptors is a woman aged 18 to 50 with breast cancer.

V is TRBV6-2 or TRBV6-3 and J is TRBJ2-7; 8 nucleotides match TRBD2. Germline loops: CDR1 MNHEY, CDR2 SVGEGT. The V and J ends lost 2 bases and 2 bases, in that order; junction bases with no gene match: 2. This CDR3 has 14 amino acids. In nucleotides, the CDR3 is TGTGCCAGCAGTTACGTTAGCGGGACCTACGAGCAGTACTTC. The encoded protein is CASSYVSGTYEQYF.

This sequence joins TRBV2 and TRBJ2-4, with D possibly being TRBD2 (5 bases). V was clipped by 5 bases and J by 6 bases, with 8 bases between them. This CDR3 is built from 12 residues. CDR1 and CDR2 from the germline V gene are SNHLY and FYNNEI. The CDR3 DNA reads TGTGCCAGCAGTATCCGGGGAAACATTCAGTACTTC. It specifies CASSIRGNIQYF.

This clone occurred a few times. The chain uses TRBV27 and TRBJ2-3, with TRBD2 matching over 11 bases. The CDR3 extends over 17 amino acids. Germline V lookup: CDR1 MNHEY, CDR2 SMNVEV (reference sequence). After removal of 8 bases from V and 3 bases from J, the junction contained 13 bases not matched to a gene. The CDR3 DNA reads TGTGCCAGCCAAAAGGGGGTAGCGGGAGGGTCTACAGATACGCAGTATTTT. Translating it yields CASQKGVAGGSTDTQYF.

The J gene is TRBJ1-3, the V gene TRBV3-1 (or the pseudogene TRBV3-2); D gene unclear. V was clipped by 5 bases and J by 5 bases, with 22 bases between them. CDR3 length: 17 residues. The germline V gene has CDR1 LGHDT and CDR2 YNNKEL (reference sequence). The CDR3 nucleotides read TGTGCCAGCAGCAGAATTAGTCCTTTACACGCACGAAACACCATATATTTT. It encodes CASSRISPLHARNTIYF.

V and J are TRBV18 and TRBJ1-1, with 9 bases that match TRBD1. The V gene end was trimmed by 4 bases and the J gene end by 7 bases; junction bases not matched to a gene: 4. The CDR3 contains 13 residues. The germline V gene encodes CDR1 KGHSH and CDR2 LQKENI. In nucleotides, the CDR3 is TGTGCCAGCTCACAACAGGGGGCGGGTGAAGCTTTCTTT. The encoded protein is CASSQQGAGEAFF.

This clone was seen only a few times. The chain couples TRBV7-2 to TRBJ1-1; 7 bases match TRBD1. V lost 1 base, J lost 4 bases, and 6 bases stayed unmatched. This CDR3 has 15 amino acids. From germline, CDR1 is SGHTA and CDR2 FQGNSA. As DNA, the CDR3 is TGTGCCAGCAGCTTAGGGGACAGAAGGACCACTGAAGCTTTCTTT. It translates to CASSLGDRRTTEAFF.

The rearrangement links TRBV10-3 to TRBJ2-3; 8 bases fit TRBD2. CDR3 length equals 15 residues. The germline CDR1 and CDR2 sequences are ENHRY and SYGVKD. V gave up 5 bases and J gave up 0 bases; unmatched junction bases: 4. CDR3 in DNA: TGTGCCATCAGTTGGACTAGCCGAAGCACAGATACGCAGTATTTT. This sequence encodes CAISWTSRSTDTQYF.

V is TRBV7-9 and J is TRBJ1-3; D may be TRBD1 (6 bases). The CDR3 is 16 residues long. V shed 1 base and J shed 0 bases, with 10 bases lying between them. The V gene's germline CDR1 is SEHNR and CDR2 FQNEAQ (reference sequence). The CDR3 here is CASSLGGGLSGNTIYF. In DNA form, the CDR3 reads TGTGCCAGCAGCTTAGGTGGGGGGCTCTCTGGAAACACCATATATTTT. Together with reference TRBV7-9 and TRBJ1-3, the CDR3 gives the full variable domain: DTGVSQNPRHKITKRGQNVTFRCDPISEHNRLYWYRQTLGQGPEFLTYFQNEAQLEKSRLLSDRFSAERPKGSFSTLEIQRTEQGDSAMYLCASSLGGGLSGNTIYFGEGSWLTVV.

This sequence joins TRBV27 and TRBJ1-6; possibly TRBD1 for D (6 bases). Germline V gene sequence: CDR1 MNHEY, CDR2 SMNVEV (reference sequence). The CDR3 contains 15 residues. Between the trimmed V and J ends, which lost 7 bases and 8 bases, there was a span of 18 bases. The CDR3 sequence is CASTLGGSRDSPLHF. CDR3 nucleotide sequence: TGTGCCAGCACCCTGGGGGGCTCCCGGGATTCACCCCTCCACTTT.

The chain couples TRBV5-1 to TRBJ1-1, with 9 bases matching TRBD1. Trimming took 7 bases from V and 1 from J; bases not matched to a gene: 8. This CDR3 is built from 15 residues. Germline values: CDR1 SGHRS, CDR2 YFSETQ. In DNA form, the CDR3 reads TGCGCCAGCGAGGTACTGGGACAGGGGAACACTGAAGCTTTCTTT. This translates into CASEVLGQGNTEAFF.

The rearrangement links TRBV6-2 or TRBV6-3 to TRBJ2-1; 7 bases are shared with TRBD2. There are 12 residues in the CDR3. The germline CDR1 and CDR2 sequences are MNHEY and SVGEGT. Trimming took 5 bases from V and 7 from J; bases not matched to a gene: 2. The DNA for the CDR3 is TGTGCCAGCAGTACCGGGGGGAATGAGCAGTTCTTC. This encodes CASSTGGNEQFF.

The chain combines TRBV10-3 with TRBJ2-3, with D tentatively TRBD2 (6 bases). This CDR3 has 15 amino acids. The V gene's germline CDR1 is ENHRY and CDR2 SYGVKD. Deletions cut 0 bases from V and 1 base from J, with 8 bases between. DNA of the CDR3: TGTGCCATCAGTGAGTCGAGGGAGGGCACAGATACGCAGTATTTT. Its translation: CAISESREGTDTQYF.

V gene TRBV10-3 combines with J gene TRBJ1-5; TRBD1 matches at 8 bases. Germline-derived CDR1 and CDR2 are ENHRY and SYGVKD. There are 15 residues in the CDR3. After removal of 5 bases from V and 4 bases from J, the junction contained 7 bases not matched to a gene. CDR3 bases: TGTGCCATCAGTATAGGACAGGGCTTGAATCAGCCCCAGCATTTT. Its protein product is CAISIGQGLNQPQHF.

The rearrangement links TRBV5-1 to TRBJ1-1, with TRBD1 matching 7 bases. The V segment lost 4 bases and the J segment 3 bases; nucleotides outside the gene matches: 18. Germline V gene data show CDR1 as SGHRS and CDR2 as YFSETQ. CDR3 length: 18 amino acids. The CDR3 coding sequence is TGCGCCAGCAGCCGCTTGGCCCCAGTCCAGGGGGGAGACACTGAAGCTTTCTTT. It yields the protein CASSRLAPVQGGDTEAFF.

V and J are TRBV3-1 (or the pseudogene TRBV3-2) and TRBJ2-5, with D perhaps matching TRBD1 (6 bases). Trimming cost V 0 bases and J 5 bases, with 13 bases left between them. The CDR3 contains 15 residues. Germline assignment: CDR1 LGHDT and CDR2 YNNKEL (reference sequence). The CDR3 spells CASSQEGHREETQYF. Here the CDR3 DNA reads TGTGCCAGCAGCCAAGAAGGGCACAGGGAGGAGACCCAGTACTTC.

This clone was picked up a small number of times. The V and J genes are TRBV10-3 and TRBJ2-1; D unresolved. Germline CDR1 reads ENHRY; CDR2 reads SYGVKD. V was cut by 4 bases and J by 9 bases, with 7 bases left in between. The CDR3 spans 11 residues. CDR3 loop: CAISASREQFF. CDR3 sequence (DNA): TGTGCCATCAGTGCGTCTCGTGAGCAGTTCTTC.

The chain links TRBV7-2 to TRBJ2-3; unclear D gene. The V and J ends lost 4 bases and 2 bases respectively, with 10 bases between them. The CDR3 is made up of 14 amino acids. Germline lookup yields CDR1 SGHTA and CDR2 FQGNSA. The CDR3 nucleotides read TGTGCCAGCAGCTGGGCTGGGTCCACAGATACGCAGTATTTT. Protein product: CASSWAGSTDTQYF.

This chain uses TRBV11-1 with TRBJ1-2; 9 nucleotides match TRBD1. Germline V gene data show CDR1 as SGHAT and CDR2 as FQDESV (reference sequence). With V trimmed by 5 bases and J by 7 bases, 5 bases remained unmatched. The CDR3 extends over 13 amino acids. This CDR3 reads CASSLNRGPGYTF. The DNA of the CDR3 is TGTGCCAGCAGCCTAAACAGGGGGCCTGGCTACACCTTC.

V usage is TRBV30 and J usage is TRBJ2-5; the match to TRBD1 covers 8 bases. There are 14 residues in the CDR3. V shed 0 bases, J shed 5 bases, and the junction held 5 bases outside the gene matches. Germline-derived CDR1 and CDR2 are GTSNPN and SVGIG (reference sequence). For the CDR3, the DNA is TGTGCCTGGAGTGTTGCAGGGGGCACGGAGACCCAGTACTTC. Translation: CAWSVAGGTETQYF.

This chain uses TRBV11-2 with TRBJ2-7; D unclear. Germline CDR1 is SGHAT and CDR2 is FQNNGV. Trimming removed 2 bases from V and 7 bases from J, with 12 bases in between. The CDR3 is made up of 13 amino acids. The CDR3 spells CASSLTDLGEQYF. In DNA, the CDR3 is TGTGCCAGCAGCTTAACGGACCTCGGGGAGCAGTACTTC.

The J gene is TRBJ2-7, the V gene TRBV18, with D unresolved. V lost 2 bases and J 5 bases, leaving 7 bases between the germline ends. The length of the CDR3 is 12 residues. From germline, CDR1 is KGHSH and CDR2 LQKENI. CDR3 amino acids: CASSPGLNEQYF. The CDR3 nucleotides read TGTGCCAGCTCACCAGGCCTTAACGAGCAGTACTTC.

The chain uses TRBV7-9 and TRBJ2-7, with D perhaps matching TRBD1 or TRBD2 (5 bases each). CDR3 length: 16 residues. From germline, CDR1 is SEHNR and CDR2 FQNEAQ (reference sequence). Trimming removed 0 bases from V and 2 bases from J, with 14 bases in between. The CDR3 loop is CASSLAYRGDPYEQYF. Written as DNA, the CDR3 is TGTGCCAGCAGCTTAGCGTATAGGGGAGACCCCTACGAGCAGTACTTC.

The chain recombines TRBV5-4 with TRBJ1-1; D uncertain. The V end was cut by 0 bases, the J end by 3 bases, with 6 bases between. This CDR3 comprises 13 residues. Germline CDR1 and CDR2: SGHNT and YYREEE (reference sequence). The CDR3 loop reads CASSLEPDTEAFF. In DNA form, the CDR3 reads TGTGCCAGCAGCTTGGAACCTGACACTGAAGCTTTCTTT.

The rearrangement uses TRBV19 and TRBJ2-5; D not certain. CDR3 length: 15 residues. V lost 1 base, J lost 0 bases, and 9 bases lay in between. Germline V gene sequence: CDR1 LNHDA, CDR2 SQIVND (reference sequence). The CDR3 is CASSIGHSNQETQYF. CDR3 nucleotides: TGTGCCAGTAGTATAGGTCACAGTAACCAAGAGACCCAGTACTTC.